The 8 T cell receptor beta chains given below trace back to one sample, sequenced in a study of cytomegalovirus exposure and HLA in healthy donors. Clones were sequenced by immunoSEQ multiplex PCR, and TCRdb holds only the in-frame ones, with some missing. Of almost 200,000 clones detected, 80% to 90% appear once; the ten largest clones hold 1.2%. The sequencing input was PBMCs. Receptor source: a woman aged 25 to 39 in good health and CMV-seronegative.

This rearrangement joins TRBV2 to TRBJ2-5; 12 nucleotides line up with TRBD2. The CDR3 contains 17 residues. The germline CDR1 and CDR2 sequences are SNHLY and FYNNEI. The junction had 8 bases not matched to a gene; V was cut back by 2 bases and J by 4 bases. The chain's CDR3 is CASSESWLAGGLETQYF. The DNA of the CDR3 is TGTGCCAGCAGTGAAAGCTGGCTAGCGGGAGGGCTAGAGACCCAGTACTTC.

This clone was counted between two and nine times. The rearrangement links TRBV19 to TRBJ2-3; D unresolved. Germline CDR1 reads LNHDA; CDR2 reads SQIVND (reference sequence). Between the trimmed V and J ends, which lost 6 bases and 5 bases, there was a span of 12 bases. The CDR3 sequence is 13 residues long. The CDR3 spells CASSPQSLDTQYF. CDR3 DNA sequence: TGTGCCAGTAGCCCCCAGTCTCTAGATACGCAGTATTTT.

The chain recombines TRBV27 with TRBJ2-3; tentatively, D is TRBD2 (6 bases). V was shortened by 3 bases and J by 2 bases, with 21 bases between the two germline ends. The CDR3 totals 18 residues. Germline lookup yields CDR1 MNHEY and CDR2 SMNVEV (reference sequence). The CDR3 DNA reads TGTGCCAGCAGTTTCTCGAATCCGGGACTGCTCATCACAGATACGCAGTATTTT. Translation: CASSFSNPGLLITDTQYF.

This clone was recorded a few times. The chain is built from TRBV30 and TRBJ2-3, with no clear D. The CDR3 consists of 15 residues. With 0 bases removed from V and 2 bases from J, the gap between germline ends came to 12 bases. Germline lookup yields CDR1 GTSNPN and CDR2 SVGIG (reference sequence). CDR3 loop: CAWSVSFLNTDTQYF. CDR3 nucleotides: TGTGCCTGGAGTGTATCGTTCTTAAACACAGATACGCAGTATTTT.

The chain uses TRBV7-9 and TRBJ1-1; the match to TRBD1 covers 7 bases. The CDR3 consists of 15 residues. The germline CDR1 and CDR2 sequences are SEHNR and FQNEAQ (reference sequence). Trimming took 4 bases from V and 4 from J; bases not matched to a gene: 9. In nucleotides, the CDR3 is TGTGCCAGCAGCTCATCCGACAGGGTCGGCACTGAAGCTTTCTTT. This gives the protein CASSSSDRVGTEAFF.

The chain carries TRBV27 and TRBJ1-6; D perhaps matches TRBD1 (5 bases). The CDR3 has 16 residues. The germline CDR1 and CDR2 sequences are MNHEY and SMNVEV (reference sequence). V was clipped by 6 bases and J by 2 bases, with 14 bases between them. The CDR3 reads CASSRDSPPYNSPLHF. CDR3 bases: TGTGCCAGCAGCCGAGACAGTCCCCCCTATAATTCACCCCTCCACTTT.

This chain connects TRBV10-3 to TRBJ2-7, with D maybe TRBD2 (6 bases). From germline, CDR1 is ENHRY and CDR2 SYGVKD. The CDR3 is 12 residues long. V lost 8 bases and J 7 bases, leaving 15 bases between the germline ends. The CDR3 spells CAIAGLPGEQYF. The CDR3 DNA is TGTGCCATCGCGGGACTTCCTGGGGAGCAGTACTTC.

The V gene is TRBV5-1, the J gene TRBJ1-1; D is possibly TRBD1 (5 bases). This CDR3 region has 14 residues. The germline CDR1 and CDR2 sequences are SGHRS and YFSETQ. The ends were cut back, 3 bases at V and 8 bases at J, with 17 bases in the middle. The DNA of the CDR3 is TGCGCCAGCAGCTCATTAGGACGGGGGACGGAAGCTTTCTTT. This translates into CASSSLGRGTEAFF.